One and the same sample provided the 13 T cell receptor beta chains below, sequenced in a study of CD8+ T cells in alopecia areata (dated by TCRdb to the late 2010s). Libraries were constructed by the immunoSEQ multiplex PCR assay. To provide template for TCR sequencing, every sample had RNA extracted and reverse transcribed into cDNA. In its TCRdb copy, this immuneACCESS table keeps in-frame sequences only and misses some clones. Where compared with another copy, unresolved V genes explain less than half of these, and the others have no known cause. The sample includes 100,000 to 150,000 clones, with 50% to 60% observed a single time. Clones ranked in the top ten supply 4.5% of the sample. Reading the label with the study, this specimen's time point is: baseline before oral tofacitinib. The sample here was CD4+ T cells sorted from blood, taken at week 0. These receptors were obtained from a human donor with alopecia areata.

The genes are TRBV5-6 and TRBJ1-6, with TRBD1 identical over 7 bases. Unmatched junction bases numbered 10, after V lost 3 bases and J lost 7 bases. The CDR3 contains 16 residues. Germline V lookup: CDR1 SGHDT, CDR2 YYEEEE. CDR3 bases: TGTGCCAGCAGCTCACGGACAGGACGGTACAATTCACCCCTCCACTTT. Its translation: CASSSRTGRYNSPLHF.

The chain is built from TRBV5-1 and TRBJ1-6, with 9 bases matching TRBD1. The J segment lost 8 bases and the V segment lost 4 bases, leaving 7 bases of the junction unmatched. CDR1 SGHRS and CDR2 YFSETQ come from the germline V gene. The CDR3 covers 15 residues. CDR3 nucleotides: TGCGCCAGCAGCCAGCTACAGGGGGCTGATTCACCCCTCCACTTT. Its translation: CASSQLQGADSPLHF.

This chain connects TRBV7-2 to TRBJ2-7, with 8 bases that match TRBD2. The germline gives CDR1 SGHTA, CDR2 FQGNSA. Germline trimming cut 5 bases from V and 3 bases from J; bases unmatched to any gene: 6. The CDR3 sequence is 14 residues long. As DNA, the CDR3 is TGTGCCAGCAGCCATGGCGGGGGGATCTACGAGCAGTACTTC. Translated, it gives CASSHGGGIYEQYF.

V gene TRBV5-1 combines with J gene TRBJ2-7; D not certain. CDR1 is SGHRS, CDR2 YFSETQ, per germline. V lost 2 bases and J lost 2, with 14 bases in between. The CDR3 is 15 residues long. CDR3 loop: CASSFNSYRPYEQYF. The CDR3 nucleotides are TGCGCCAGCAGCTTCAACTCTTACCGCCCCTACGAGCAGTACTTC.

The rearrangement uses TRBV29-1 and TRBJ1-1, with D unclear. Germline V gene sequence: CDR1 SQVTM, CDR2 ANQGSEA. The CDR3 is 10 amino acids. V was clipped by 4 bases and J by 6 bases, with 6 bases between them. Written as DNA, the CDR3 is TGCAGCGTTGCCCGGGCTGAAGCTTTCTTT. Amino acids: CSVARAEAFF.

J is TRBJ2-3 and V is TRBV4-3; TRBD2 matches at 8 bases. Germline CDR1 reads LGHNA; CDR2 reads YSLEER. V was clipped by 4 bases and J by 4 bases; unmatched bases: 28. The CDR3 runs to 22 residues. The CDR3 is CASSPSPAAASAGRVGPDTQYF. The CDR3 DNA reads as TGCGCCAGCAGCCCAAGTCCGGCCGCGGCCAGCGCCGGGAGGGTAGGGCCAGATACGCAGTATTTT.

This clone turned up a few times. This chain connects TRBV7-2 to TRBJ2-3, with TRBD2 identical over 13 bases. This CDR3 spans 17 amino acids. The V segment lost 4 bases and the J segment 0 bases; nucleotides outside the gene matches: 4. Germline V gene sequence: CDR1 SGHTA, CDR2 FQGNSA. The CDR3 here is CASSSGLAGSSTDTQYF. The CDR3 region has the DNA TGTGCCAGCAGCTCGGGACTAGCGGGGTCAAGCACAGATACGCAGTATTTT.

This clone was seen a single time. The chain joins TRBV4-3 to TRBJ2-3, with 9 bases lining up with TRBD2. J gave up 2 bases and V 3 bases, and 6 bases lay outside the gene matches. The length of the CDR3 is 16 residues. Germline lookup yields CDR1 LGHNA and CDR2 YSLEER. For the CDR3, the DNA is TGCGCCAGCAGCCAGGGAGCGGGGGGCTACACAGATACGCAGTATTTT. Translation: CASSQGAGGYTDTQYF.

This chain links TRBV19 with TRBJ1-2, with TRBD1 as a possible D gene (5 bases). The CDR3 has 14 amino acids. CDR1 is LNHDA, CDR2 SQIVND, per germline (reference sequence). V dropped 3 bases and J dropped 3 bases, with 11 bases sitting between them. For the CDR3, the DNA is TGTGCCAGTAGTATCCGCGGGGCCGACTATGGCTACACCTTC. Translated: CASSIRGADYGYTF.

As for this clone: The same CDR3 can be traced to other DNA sequences in this sample. The gene calls are TRBV5-1 and TRBJ1-4, with 8 bases matching TRBD1. Germline V gives CDR1 SGHRS, CDR2 YFSETQ. Trimming cost V 2 bases and J 7 bases; bases outside gene matches: 1. The CDR3 has 13 residues. CDR3 bases: TGCGCCAGCAGCTTAACAGGGGGTGAAAAACTGTTTTTT. It encodes CASSLTGGEKLFF.

The chain couples TRBV6-5 to TRBJ2-7; perhaps TRBD2 as D (5 bases). Germline loops: CDR1 MNHEY, CDR2 SVGAGI. Between the trimmed V and J ends, which lost 2 bases and 1 base, there was a span of 12 bases. This CDR3 spans 15 amino acids. CDR3 DNA sequence: TGTGCCAGCAGTTACGGAGGAGATACATCCTACGAGCAGTACTTC. It is translated as CASSYGGDTSYEQYF.

In this sample, this clone turned up a few times. The chain couples TRBV10-3 to TRBJ2-2; no definite D call. This CDR3 is 13 amino acids long. V was shortened by 3 bases and J by 0 bases, with 2 bases between the two germline ends. Germline V gene data show CDR1 as ENHRY and CDR2 as SYGVKD. The CDR3 loop reads CAISDANTGELFF. For the CDR3, the DNA is TGTGCCATCAGTGACGCGAACACCGGGGAGCTGTTTTTT.

The chain combines TRBV14 with TRBJ2-2; D is ambiguous. Germline CDR1 reads SGHDN; CDR2 reads FVKESK. V was shortened by 0 bases and J by 8 bases, with 7 bases between the two germline ends. The CDR3 contains 13 residues. DNA for the CDR3: TGTGCCAGCAGCCAAGATTTCGGGGGGGAGCTGTTTTTT. It codes for CASSQDFGGELFF.